This T cell receptor (beta chain) is from a study of Ad26.COV2.S vaccination and SARS-CoV-2 variants. Findings of the study overall: There was a possibility that the TCR breadth and depth analyses underestimated total T cell responses.

Sequencing was performed with immunoSEQ multiplex PCR; in TCRdb, only in-frame clones are kept and a portion is missing. This sample has some 390,000 clones, with around 89% found just once. A few counts support this clone. As yet, its antigen is unknown. The treatment denotes: 15 to 20 received Ad26.COV2.S at low or high dose, single or two shots; about five received placebo; per-sample allocation not given. Samples were taken on day 63 after the first vaccine or placebo injection. Germline V lookup: CDR1 LGHNT, CDR2 FRNRAP. The V end lost 1 base, the J end lost 12 bases, and 13 bases lay between the germline ends. The CDR3 is 13 amino acids.

This receptor was taken from a person aged 18 to 59 who received the Ad26.COV2.S COVID-19 vaccine or a placebo. The chain is built from TRBV12-5 and TRBJ2-1; D not resolved. The specimen comprised peripheral blood, sampled in a trial of Ad26.COV2.S vaccine versus placebo. CDR3 DNA sequence: TGTGCTAGTGGTTTGGGGGCGGAACGCACGCAGTTCTTC. It encodes CASGLGAERTQFF.